The rows below give T cell receptor beta chains drawn from one sample of a study of neoadjuvant anti-PD-1 for oral cavity cancer. Some clones are missing from TCRdb's copy, which holds only in-frame ones; the method was immunoSEQ multiplex PCR. Seen here are around 6,200 clones, roughly 74% observed once, and the top ten hold around 2.9%. The starting material was PBMCs, obtained before nivolumab (anti-PD-1) treatment. These receptors all stem from a person aged 35 to 85 with oral cavity squamous cell carcinoma. Each CDR3 is given with its conserved first and last residue. A D gene is named only where the DNA matches it firmly. Size tells how often a clone was seen (once, few, many) or the class of an expanded clone, and some rows leave it out.

D: TRBD1; size: once; V: TRBV2; J: TRBJ1-1; DNA: TGTGCCAGCAGGGGACAGGCAACTGAAGCTTTCTTT; CDR3: CASRGQATEAFF
D: TRBD1; size: few; V: TRBV5-6; J: TRBJ2-7; DNA: TGTGCCAGCAGCAAATCAAGACAGGGAACCTACGAGCAGTACTTC; CDR3: CASSKSRQGTYEQYF
D: NA; size: NA; V: TRBV6-1; J: TRBJ1-3; DNA: TGTGCCGGCAGTTTAGGGTATTCTGGAAACACCATATATTTT; CDR3: CAGSLGYSGNTIYF
D: NA; size: NA; V: TRBV5-1; J: TRBJ1-1; DNA: TGCGCCAGCAGCCCCATAGACATAGCCAACACTGAAGCTTTCTTT; CDR3: CASSPIDIANTEAFF
D: TRBD1; size: few; V: TRBV5-1; J: TRBJ1-6; DNA: TGCGCCAGCAGCTTGGATGGAGACAGGGCGCATAATTCACCCCTCCACTTT; CDR3: CASSLDGDRAHNSPLHF
D: NA; size: NA; V: TRBV5-5; J: TRBJ1-1; DNA: TGTGCCAGCAGCTTGGTTGGCAACACAAACCGCGAGGTAGCTTTCTTT; CDR3: CASSLVGNTNREVAFF
D: TRBD1; size: NA; V: TRBV6-1; J: TRBJ2-3; DNA: TGTGCCAGCAGTGAAGGGACAGGGTCCACAGATACGCAGTATTTT; CDR3: CASSEGTGSTDTQYF
D: NA; size: once; V: TRBV4-3; J: TRBJ1-4; DNA: TGCGCCAGCAGCCAAGAGCCCAGGGGTAATAATGAAAAACTGTTTTTT; CDR3: CASSQEPRGNNEKLFF
D: NA; size: NA; V: TRBV9; J: TRBJ1-5; DNA: TGTGCCAGCAGCGTAGATCCTGAGGGGGGGCGCCCCCAGCATTTT; CDR3: CASSVDPEGGRPQHF
D: TRBD1; size: few; V: TRBV5-4; J: TRBJ1-3; DNA: TGTGCCAGCAGCCCCGTGCACGTCGGGACAGGGGAAAACACCATATATTTT; CDR3: CASSPVHVGTGENTIYF
D: TRBD1; size: NA; V: TRBV9; J: TRBJ1-2; DNA: TGTGCCAGCAGCACCGGGACAGGGCCCAACTATGGCTACACCTTC; CDR3: CASSTGTGPNYGYTF
D: NA; size: once; V: TRBV7-9; J: TRBJ2-2; DNA: TGTGCCAGCAGCTTGGGGGACGGGAACACCGGGGAGCTGTTTTTT; CDR3: CASSLGDGNTGELFF
D: NA; size: NA; V: TRBV15; J: TRBJ1-1; DNA: TGTGCCACCAGCAGAGATGAGTTGGGAAACACTGAAGCTTTCTTT; CDR3: CATSRDELGNTEAFF